This TCR beta chain was captured in a study of siplizumab effects on memory and regulatory T cells. As for this clone: The antigen is unknown.

Study-wide results and caveats: Siplizumab led to significantly less abundant alloreactive sequences that could be traced back to unstimulated CD4+ memory cells. Researchers could not give a naive or memory phenotype to roughly 75-96% of proliferating CD4+ or CD8+ clones. Proliferating siplizumab-cultured Tregs lacked confirmed suppressive function.

The study assayed some 110,000 TCR templates per sample. TCRdb keeps only in-frame clones here, not all; method: immunoSEQ multiplex PCR. The sample lists 85,000 to 95,000 clones; approximately 95% were seen once. This sequence originates from a human donor in good health. Sequencing was performed on non-Treg CD4+ T cells sorted from blood.

CDR3 bases: TGTGCCAGCAGCTTGGAACTAACCCCCTACAATGAGCAGTTCTTC. Protein: CASSLELTPYNEQFF. The V gene is TRBV5-8, the J gene TRBJ2-1; no reliable D call. Germline lookup yields CDR1 SGHTS and CDR2 YDEGEE. This CDR3 has 15 amino acids. The V end lost 0 bases, the J end lost 2 bases, and 9 bases lay between the germline ends.